This TCR beta chain originates from a study of blood T cell repertoires in COVID-19. The overall study: Samples came from the United States, Italy and Spain, spanning acute and convalescent COVID-19. Nucleic acid was either cDNA or gDNA, and it came from T cells, B-cell-depleted T cells, or PBMCs.

Trimming took 4 bases from V and 0 from J; bases not matched to a gene: 1. Germline-derived CDR1 and CDR2 are LNHDA and SQIVND (reference sequence). CDR3 length: 14 residues. In the authors' methods: Amplification of reference gene primers provided the estimated nucleated cell counts. Using immunoSEQ multiplex PCR, the repertoire was profiled, and TCRdb retains in-frame clones only, with some absent. V, J and clone size are those of that table, while D and trimming were read from the DNA. The table lists fewer than 100,000 clones, approximately 86% of them singletons, with approximately 6.8% in the top ten.

The genes are TRBV19 and TRBJ1-1, with 8 positions matching TRBD1. Source material: peripheral blood. The TCR was taken from a man aged 60 to 75 with acute or convalescent COVID-19. The CDR3 DNA is TGTGCCAGTAGTAAGGACAGGGTGAACACTGAAGCTTTCTTT. This sequence encodes CASSKDRVNTEAFF.